This entry lists 2 T cell receptor beta chains sequenced from one sample in a study of T-cell reconstitution after alpha-beta-depleted transplantation in children. Unique molecular identifiers featured in how the TCRbeta library was prepared. TCRdb passed the PCR reads through MiXCR, listing each CDR3 protein once. The sample shows approximately 340,000 distinct CDR3 sequences, under 13% of them seen only once. This material consisted of PBMCs from the stem cell graft donor, taken from the stem cell graft. These receptors were collected from a human donor who donated a stem cell graft to a child with acute lymphoblastic leukemia.

The chain uses TRBV20-1 and TRBJ2-3; 11 positions match TRBD2. This CDR3 contains 13 residues. After removal of 5 bases from V and 5 bases from J, the junction contained 3 bases not matched to a gene. CDR1 DFQATT and CDR2 SNEGSKA come from the germline V gene (reference sequence). The CDR3 reads CSAPTSGRDTQYF. The CDR3 DNA reads TGCAGTGCTCCTACTAGCGGGAGAGATACGCAGTATTTT.

This clonotype was counted between two and nine times. This chain links TRBV29-1 with TRBJ2-4; 7 bases match TRBD2. The trim removed 4 bases at V and 1 base at J, leaving 4 bases unmatched. The CDR3 totals 14 residues. Germline V gene data show CDR1 as SQVTM and CDR2 as ANQGSEA. The CDR3 is CSVVPAGAKNIQYF. CDR3 in DNA: TGCAGCGTTGTCCCAGCGGGGGCCAAAAACATTCAGTACTTC.